Below, 8 T cell receptor beta chains from the same sample are listed, as sequenced in a study of vaccination effects on CD4 cells after COVID-19. These receptors have no known antigen. With the ViraFEST assay, the study expanded antigen-specific CD4+ T cells using viral peptide pools, then sequenced them. Subsequent to about 10 days of culture, CD4+ T cells were isolated. Vaccine recipients, nucleocapsid antibody negative, had no prior SARS-CoV-2 infection. The data were produced by immunoSEQ multiplex PCR, yet TCRdb's version contains in-frame clones alone and is incomplete. The sample has 37,000 or so clones, about 66% seen once; the top ten hold under 15%. The sequences come from CD4+ T cells from PBMCs cultured with HCoV-OC43 spike peptides, collected before COVID-19 vaccination. Documented subset: HCoV-OC43 spike overlapping peptide pool stimulation. The receptors were sampled from a human donor who received a COVID-19 vaccine.

The rearrangement uses TRBV6-5 and TRBJ1-5, with D maybe TRBD1 (5 bases). Trimming took 0 bases from V and 6 from J, leaving 15 bases between them. CDR1 and CDR2 from the germline V gene are MNHEY and SVGAGI. The CDR3 runs 16 residues. In nucleotides, the CDR3 is TGTGCCAGCAGTTACTCGAGGGACCCTAACGGTCAGCCCCAGCATTTT. Protein: CASSYSRDPNGQPQHF.

The chain links TRBV14 to TRBJ2-1; TRBD2 aligns across 8 bases. The CDR3 is 16 residues long. Per germline, CDR1 SGHDN and CDR2 FVKESK. V shed 4 bases and J 2 bases; nucleotides not matched to a gene: 7. The CDR3 reads CASSPNPGLAYNEQFF. The CDR3 coding sequence is TGTGCCAGCAGCCCAAATCCGGGACTAGCCTACAATGAGCAGTTCTTC.

This clone was recorded once. The chain employs TRBV28 and TRBJ2-5; the D call may be TRBD1 or TRBD2 (5 bases each). V lost 8 bases and J 9 bases, leaving 13 bases between the germline ends. The V gene's germline CDR1 is MDHEN and CDR2 SYDVKM. CDR3 length: 11 residues. CDR3 region: CASGTEPPQYF. The CDR3, as DNA: TGTGCCAGCGGGACGGAGCCTCCCCAGTACTTC.

The V gene is TRBV3-1 (or the pseudogene TRBV3-2), the J gene TRBJ2-2; possibly TRBD1 for D (5 bases). The CDR3 covers 14 residues. Germline lookup yields CDR1 LGHDT and CDR2 YNNKEL (reference sequence). The V gene lost 4 bases and the J gene lost 3 bases, with 9 bases spanning the gap. The chain's CDR3 is CASSPGHYTGELFF. In nucleotides, the CDR3 is TGTGCCAGCAGCCCAGGGCACTACACCGGGGAGCTGTTTTTT.

The chain carries TRBV6-1 and TRBJ2-5; weak D call: TRBD2 (5 bases). The CDR3 contains 15 residues. The germline V and J ends were trimmed by 3 bases and 1 base, with 12 bases remaining between them. The germline CDR1 and CDR2 sequences are MNHNS and SASEGT. As DNA, the CDR3 is TGTGCCAGCAGTGACCCGCGGGCAGCCCAAGAGACCCAGTACTTC. Amino acids: CASSDPRAAQETQYF.

This clone was detected only a few times. The chain couples TRBV7-7 to TRBJ2-2, with D perhaps assigned TRBD1 or TRBD2 (5 bases each). The CDR3 runs to 16 residues. Trimming cost V 4 bases and J 0 bases, with 12 bases left between them. The germline CDR1 and CDR2 sequences are SSHAT and FNYEAQ (reference sequence). The CDR3 nucleotides are TGTGCCAGCAGCTCGGGACGACTTACGAACACCGGGGAGCTGTTTTTT. Residues: CASSSGRLTNTGELFF.

The chain uses TRBV25-1 and TRBJ1-1, with D unresolved. Looked up from germline, CDR1 is MGHDK and CDR2 is SYGVNS. V lost 2 bases, J lost 0 bases, and 10 bases lay in between. The CDR3 is 15 amino acids. The CDR3 nucleotides read TGTGCCAGCAGTGAAAGAGGCCGGATGAACACTGAAGCTTTCTTT. It codes for CASSERGRMNTEAFF. The whole variable domain, filled in from reference TRBV25-1 and TRBJ1-1, reads EADIYQTPRYLVIGTGKKITLECSQTMGHDKMYWYQQDPGMELHLIHYSYGVNSTEKGDLSSESTVSRIRTEHFPLTLESARPSHTSQYLCASSERGRMNTEAFFGQGTRLTVV.

J is TRBJ2-5 and V is TRBV12-3 or TRBV12-4; 8 bases fit TRBD2. The CDR3 has 13 amino acids. V lost 5 bases, J lost 4 bases, and 3 bases stayed unmatched. CDR3 DNA: TGTGCCAGCAGTACCGGACTAGCAGAGACCCAGTACTTC. Translation gives CASSTGLAETQYF.